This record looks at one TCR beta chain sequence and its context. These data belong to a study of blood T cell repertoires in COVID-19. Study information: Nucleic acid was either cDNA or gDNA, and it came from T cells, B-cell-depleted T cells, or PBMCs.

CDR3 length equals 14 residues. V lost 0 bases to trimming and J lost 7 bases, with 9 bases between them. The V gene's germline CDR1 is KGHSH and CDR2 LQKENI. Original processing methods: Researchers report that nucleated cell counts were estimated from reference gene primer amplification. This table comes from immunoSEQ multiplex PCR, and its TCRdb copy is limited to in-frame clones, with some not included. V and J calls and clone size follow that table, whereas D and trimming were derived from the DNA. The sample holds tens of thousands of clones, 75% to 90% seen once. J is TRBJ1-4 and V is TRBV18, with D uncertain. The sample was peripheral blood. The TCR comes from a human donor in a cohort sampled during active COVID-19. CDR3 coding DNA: TGTGCCAGCTCACCACCATCCGTTGTTGAAAAACTGTTTTTT. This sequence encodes CASSPPSVVEKLFF.